This T cell receptor beta chain was recovered during a study of read filtering for tumor transcriptome and immune sequencing. From 350 to 500 ng of RNA, a library with molecular barcoded alpha/delta and beta/gamma adaptors was made. Via MiXCR, TCRdb re-called the reads, giving one row per CDR3 protein. The sample has roughly 82,000 distinct CDR3 sequences, roughly an eighth seen once. This clonotype showed up many times. V lost 2 bases to trimming and J lost 1 base; unmatched junction nucleotides: 4. The germline gives CDR1 MDHEN, CDR2 SYDVKM. The CDR3 is made up of 15 amino acids. The clonotype originates from a donor at least 40 years old with multiple myeloma. The sequenced sample consisted of a population of CD138-negative cells sorted from bone marrow. This chain links TRBV28 with TRBJ1-2; TRBD1 aligns across 7 bases. The CDR3 DNA sequence: TGTGCCAGCAGTTTAGGGGACAGCATTAACTATGGCTACACCTTC. Protein product: CASSLGDSINYGYTF.